A single sample is the source of the 26 T cell receptor beta chains below, sequenced in a study of CD8 T cells in acute hepatitis C reinfection. Generated by immunoSEQ multiplex PCR, the TCRdb table keeps only in-frame clones and is missing some. Here the sample spans tens of thousands of clones, about 87% being singletons. Regarding time point: naive CD8 control sorted from an acute-time-point sample. Sequenced: naive CD8+ T cells from PBMCs. The receptors here all came from a man aged 25 to 40 with chronic hepatitis C.

Notes on this clone: Relative to the germline gene, one junction end is altered; a read error may explain this. The genes are TRBV6-5 and TRBJ2-3; D is unclear. The CDR3 is 13 amino acids. CDR1 is MNHEY and CDR2 is SVGAGI in the germline V gene. CDR3 amino acids: CASSYTGTETQYF. In DNA, the CDR3 is TGTGCCAGCAGTTACACGGGCACAGAGACGCAGTATTTT.

This chain connects TRBV11-2 to TRBJ2-1, with a possible D match to TRBD2 (5 bases). This CDR3 contains 16 residues. Between the trimmed V and J ends, which lost 4 bases and 0 bases, there was a span of 13 bases. Germline CDR1 is SGHAT and CDR2 is FQNNGV. This CDR3 is CASSSTSFGSYNEQFF. The CDR3 bases are TGTGCCAGCAGCTCTACTAGTTTCGGCTCCTACAATGAGCAGTTCTTC.

The chain links TRBV9 to TRBJ2-1, with D maybe TRBD2 (6 bases). V gave up 3 bases and J gave up 0 bases, with 13 bases separating them. Germline values: CDR1 SGDLS, CDR2 YYNGEE. The length of the CDR3 is 16 residues. The CDR3 DNA follows: TGTGCCAGCAGCGCCGGTGGGGGGAGCTCCTACAATGAGCAGTTCTTC. Protein product: CASSAGGGSSYNEQFF.

The rearrangement links TRBV29-1 to TRBJ2-7; a possible D gene is TRBD1 (6 bases). Deletions cut 4 bases from V and 2 bases from J, with 24 bases between. Per the germline V gene, CDR1 is SQVTM and CDR2 is ANQGSEA. The CDR3 is 17 amino acids. DNA for the CDR3: TGCAGCGTTGTTCCCCTCTTAACCGGGACATCTCCCTACGAGCAGTACTTC. This translates into CSVVPLLTGTSPYEQYF.

The chain uses TRBV6-5 and TRBJ2-3; unclear D gene. The germline V gene has CDR1 MNHEY and CDR2 SVGAGI. The CDR3 spans 14 residues. V dropped 2 bases and J dropped 2 bases, with 8 bases sitting between them. This CDR3 is CASSYKVHTDTQYF. For the CDR3, the DNA is TGTGCCAGCAGTTACAAGGTTCACACAGATACGCAGTATTTT.

J is TRBJ2-2 and V is TRBV21-1; the table's D call TRBD1 went unverified against the DNA. TRBV21-1 is a recognized pseudogene. The CDR3 spans 14 residues. CDR3 loop: CASSKTGFTGELFF. The CDR3, as DNA: TGTGCCAGCAGCAAGACAGGGTTCACCGGGGAGCTGTTTTTT.

Remarks on this clone: Sequence at one end of the junction differs from germline and may be a read error. The V and J genes are TRBV15 and TRBJ2-1; 14 bases fit TRBD2. The CDR3 is 20 amino acids. Germline CDR1 and CDR2: LNHNV and YYDKDF (reference sequence). Written as DNA, the CDR3 is TGTGCCACCAGCGGAGATCCGACTAGCGGGGGGGTAAGCTCCTACAATGAGCAGTTCTTC. Amino acid sequence: CATSGDPTSGGVSSYNEQFF.

This chain links TRBV4-3 with TRBJ1-5; D is ambiguous. Germline V gives CDR1 LGHNA, CDR2 YSLEER. CDR3 size: 15 residues. V lost 0 bases, J lost 5 bases, and 11 bases lay in between. The CDR3 DNA is TGCGCCAGCAGCCAAGATCGGGGAAACTATCAGCCCCAGCATTTT. This encodes CASSQDRGNYQPQHF.

This sequence joins TRBV19 and TRBJ2-1; 7 positions match TRBD1. The CDR3 runs 14 residues. V was clipped by 8 bases and J by 2 bases; unmatched bases: 6. The V gene's germline CDR1 is LNHDA and CDR2 SQIVND (reference sequence). CDR3 sequence reads: CASSQGEPYNEQFF. CDR3 coding DNA: TGTGCCAGTTCTCAGGGGGAACCCTACAATGAGCAGTTCTTC.

This chain uses TRBV5-6 with TRBJ2-7; D remains ambiguous. The germline gives CDR1 SGHDT, CDR2 YYEEEE. CDR3 length equals 12 residues. Trimming removed 4 bases at V and 6 bases at J, with 11 bases between. DNA of the CDR3: TGTGCCAGCAGCCGAGCCCCGGGCGAGCAGTACTTC. This sequence encodes CASSRAPGEQYF.

This sequence joins TRBV2 and TRBJ1-5; TRBD1 is a possible D gene (6 bases). Germline CDR1 reads SNHLY; CDR2 reads FYNNEI. The CDR3 spans 15 residues. Trimming cost V 6 bases and J 0 bases, with 12 bases left between them. The CDR3 sequence: CASSQDSYSNQPQHF. The CDR3 DNA reads TGTGCCAGCAGCCAGGACAGTTATAGCAATCAGCCCCAGCATTTT.

This sequence joins TRBV30 and TRBJ2-1; TRBD2 matches at 8 bases. This CDR3 has 15 residues. Germline V lookup: CDR1 GTSNPN, CDR2 SVGIG (reference sequence). After removal of 0 bases from V and 2 bases from J, the junction contained 3 bases not matched to a gene. The CDR3 region has the DNA TGTGCCTGGAGTGTCCCAGCGGGGGCCTACAATGAGCAGTTCTTC. Protein product: CAWSVPAGAYNEQFF.

The genes are TRBV29-1 and TRBJ2-1; D gene ambiguous. Trimming took 4 bases from V and 10 from J, leaving 14 bases between them. The CDR3 sequence is 12 residues long. Germline V gene data show CDR1 as SQVTM and CDR2 as ANQGSEA. This CDR3 is CSVVGPVGEQFF. The DNA for the CDR3 is TGCAGCGTTGTAGGCCCCGTTGGAGAGCAGTTCTTC.

The chain links TRBV30 to TRBJ2-7, with a tentative D call TRBD2 (6 bases). CDR3 length equals 13 residues. The germline V and J ends were trimmed by 3 bases and 2 bases, with 11 bases remaining between them. In germline, CDR1 is GTSNPN, CDR2 SVGIG (reference sequence). CDR3 sequence reads: CAWSGGRAYEQYF. CDR3 nucleotides: TGTGCCTGGAGCGGGGGACGGGCCTACGAGCAGTACTTC.

This chain joins TRBV9 and TRBJ2-1; possibly TRBD2 for D (7 bases). V lost 4 bases to trimming and J lost 4 bases, with 15 bases between them. The CDR3 runs 15 residues. In germline, CDR1 is SGDLS, CDR2 YYNGEE. CDR3 protein: CASSRGGEAYNEQFF. The CDR3 bases are TGTGCCAGCAGCCGAGGGGGGGAAGCGTACAATGAGCAGTTCTTC.

The CDR3 loop is CASSLQGNTEAFF. The CDR3 nucleotides are TGTGCCAGCAGCCTCCAGGGTAATACTGAAGCTTTCTTT. V usage is TRBV27 and J usage is TRBJ1-1; tentatively, D is TRBD1 (5 bases). The V gene's germline CDR1 is MNHEY and CDR2 SMNVEV (reference sequence). V lost 6 bases, J lost 5 bases, and 13 bases lay in between. This CDR3 contains 13 residues.

The V call is TRBV11-1, the J call TRBJ2-7; D call uncertain. CDR1 is SGHAT and CDR2 is FQDESV in the germline V gene (reference sequence). V dropped 5 bases and J dropped 0 bases, with 17 bases sitting between them. CDR3 length: 16 amino acids. The CDR3 DNA is TGTGCCAGCAGCAGCTCCCGGACCGCTACCTCCTACGAGCAGTACTTC. Encoded protein: CASSSSRTATSYEQYF.

The CDR3 DNA reads TGTGCCAGTAGTGTCCTACCGGGACAGTTTCTTGGCTACACCTTC. Translating gives CASSVLPGQFLGYTF. This chain joins TRBV19 and TRBJ1-2, with 7 bases aligning to TRBD1. The CDR3 totals 15 residues. Germline assignment: CDR1 LNHDA and CDR2 SQIVND (reference sequence). J gave up 7 bases and V 5 bases, and 13 bases lay outside the gene matches.

The chain employs TRBV7-9 and TRBJ2-7; tentatively, D is TRBD2 (6 bases). The germline gives CDR1 SEHNR, CDR2 FQNEAQ (reference sequence). Trimming removed 6 bases at V and 2 bases at J, with 20 bases between. This CDR3 comprises 16 residues. CDR3 residues: CASRSARGGPTYEQYF. As DNA, the CDR3 is TGTGCCAGCAGATCCGCGCGGGGCGGCCCTACCTACGAGCAGTACTTC.

The rearrangement joins TRBV5-4 to TRBJ1-1, with D possibly matching TRBD1 (5 bases). The V and J ends lost 0 bases and 3 bases respectively, with 6 bases between them. The germline CDR1 and CDR2 sequences are SGHNT and YYREEE (reference sequence). The CDR3 is made up of 13 amino acids. The CDR3 nucleotides read TGTGCCAGCAGCTTGGGAGGGGACACTGAAGCTTTCTTT. Protein: CASSLGGDTEAFF.

CDR3: CASSPPPGLSYNEQFF. CDR3 sequence (DNA): TGTGCCAGCAGCCCACCTCCGGGGTTATCCTACAATGAGCAGTTCTTC. The V and J genes are TRBV5-4 and TRBJ2-1; D is perhaps TRBD2 (5 bases). V was pared by 4 bases and J by 1 base, with 15 bases between. This CDR3 has 16 residues. The germline V gene has CDR1 SGHNT and CDR2 YYREEE (reference sequence). The complete variable domain, with remaining parts taken from reference TRBV5-4 and TRBJ2-1, reads ETGVTQSPTHLIKTRGQQVTLRCSSQSGHNTVSWYQQALGQGPQFIFQYYREEENGRGNFPPRFSGLQFPNYSSELNVNALELDDSALYLCASSPPPGLSYNEQFFGPGTRLTVL.

This clone has more than one count but fewer than ten. The chain carries TRBV4-1 and TRBJ2-1; D tentatively reads TRBD1 or TRBD2 (5 bases each). CDR1 MGHRA and CDR2 YSYEKL come from the germline V gene. CDR3 size: 15 residues. Trimming left V 0 bases short and J 8 bases short, with 14 bases between. The CDR3 here is CASSQDTRGRDEQFF. The DNA for the CDR3 is TGCGCCAGCAGCCAAGACACTAGGGGTAGAGATGAGCAGTTCTTC.

The rearrangement uses TRBV30 and TRBJ2-7, with 7 bases fitting TRBD1. The CDR3 runs to 15 residues. Trimming cost V 3 bases and J 4 bases; bases outside gene matches: 12. Germline CDR1 and CDR2: GTSNPN and SVGIG (reference sequence). The CDR3 nucleotides are TGTGCCTGGAGGGAGAGAGGGGGCGCATTATACGAGCAGTACTTC. This codes for CAWRERGGALYEQYF.

CDR3: CASSEASGGLGTDTQYF. The CDR3 DNA follows: TGTGCCAGCAGCGAGGCTAGCGGGGGCCTTGGGACAGATACGCAGTATTTT. V gene TRBV9 combines with J gene TRBJ2-3; 10 bases fit TRBD2. This CDR3 comprises 17 residues. Germline trimming cut 3 bases from V and 3 bases from J; bases unmatched to any gene: 10. From germline, CDR1 is SGDLS and CDR2 YYNGEE.

The chain carries TRBV7-6 and TRBJ2-1, with 9 positions matching TRBD2. The CDR3 covers 15 residues. Germline CDR1 reads SGHVS; CDR2 reads FNYEAQ. The V gene end was trimmed by 4 bases and the J gene end by 4 bases; junction bases not matched to a gene: 5. This CDR3 is CASSYSGSGYNEQFF. Here the CDR3 DNA reads TGTGCCAGCAGCTATAGCGGGAGTGGTTACAATGAGCAGTTCTTC.

The rearrangement links TRBV9 to TRBJ2-3; tentatively, D is TRBD2 (5 bases). There are 18 residues in the CDR3. V lost 4 bases, J lost 5 bases, and 26 bases lay in between. Germline assignment: CDR1 SGDLS and CDR2 YYNGEE. The CDR3 protein is CASSPPPDGLAPVDTQYF. DNA for the CDR3: TGTGCCAGCAGCCCACCCCCAGATGGGCTAGCTCCAGTAGATACGCAGTATTTT. The full variable domain, completed using reference TRBV9 and TRBJ2-3, is DSGVTQTPKHLITATGQRVTLRCSPRSGDLSVYWYQQSLDQGLQFLIQYYNGEERAKGNILERFSAQQFPDLHSELNLSSLELGDSALYFCASSPPPDGLAPVDTQYFGPGTRLTVL.